The 6 T cell receptor beta chains below all came from one sample that was sequenced in a study of control samples from healthy donors and cancer patients. Measured with immunoSEQ multiplex PCR; TCRdb has only the in-frame clones, and not every one. The repertoire holds some 99,000 clones, about nine tenths seen once, with roughly 4.4% in the top ten. Sequencing was performed on blood. The receptors shown here come from a human donor in good health. The donor label of this sample is uncertain.

This chain connects TRBV6-5 to TRBJ2-5; tentatively, D is TRBD1 (5 bases). The CDR3 has 14 amino acids. Deletions cut 7 bases from V and 3 bases from J, with 15 bases between. Germline loops: CDR1 MNHEY, CDR2 SVGAGI. CDR3 sequence (DNA): TGTGCCAGCAATCCGACTGGGGCAGAAGAGACCCAGTACTTC. Protein: CASNPTGAEETQYF.

The chain has TRBV3-1 (or the pseudogene TRBV3-2) and TRBJ1-2; 9 bases fit TRBD1. The CDR3 contains 14 residues. Germline V lookup: CDR1 LGHDT, CDR2 YNNKEL (reference sequence). V gave up 2 bases and J gave up 5 bases; unmatched junction bases: 3. CDR3: CASSQPDRGYGYTF. CDR3 coding DNA: TGTGCCAGCAGCCAACCGGACAGGGGTTATGGCTACACCTTC.

The chain employs TRBV29-1 and TRBJ1-5, with a tentative D call TRBD1 (5 bases). The CDR3 loop spans 12 amino acids. CDR1 and CDR2 from the germline V gene are SQVTM and ANQGSEA. V shed 6 bases and J shed 7 bases, with 13 bases lying between them. CDR3 in amino acids: CSVRSEGQPQHF. CDR3 nucleotides: TGCAGCGTAAGGTCAGAGGGGCAGCCCCAGCATTTT. Combining the CDR3 with reference TRBV29-1 and TRBJ1-5 gives the whole variable domain SAVISQKPSRDICQRGTSLTIQCQVDSQVTMMFWYRQQPGQSLTLIATANQGSEATYESGFVIDKFPISRPNLTFSTLTVSNMSPEDSSIYLCSVRSEGQPQHFGDGTRLSIL.

The chain uses TRBV10-1 and TRBJ2-6, with D perhaps matching TRBD1 (6 bases). V was trimmed by 0 bases and J by 2 bases, leaving 11 bases between them. The CDR3 extends over 17 amino acids. Germline CDR1 and CDR2: WNHNN and SYGVQD (reference sequence). CDR3 region: CASSESIRGTGANVLTF. CDR3 DNA: TGCGCCAGCAGTGAGTCGATCAGGGGCACTGGGGCCAACGTCCTGACTTTC.

For the CDR3, the DNA is TGTGCCAGCAGTTACAGGGGGACCTACAATGAGCAGTTCTTC. As protein: CASSYRGTYNEQFF. The V and J genes are TRBV2 and TRBJ2-1; 8 bases are a match to TRBD1. Germline V gives CDR1 SNHLY, CDR2 FYNNEI. J was trimmed by 2 bases and V by 5 bases; bases with no gene match: 2. CDR3 length: 14 amino acids.

The CDR3 reads CASSLRLANEKLFF. The CDR3, as DNA: TGTGCCAGCAGCCTGAGGCTCGCTAATGAAAAACTGTTTTTT. The chain has TRBV13 and TRBJ1-4; D unresolved. V gave up 5 bases and J gave up 3 bases, with 10 bases separating them. The CDR3 extends over 14 amino acids. Germline V CDR1 and CDR2: PRHDT, FYEKMQ (reference sequence).